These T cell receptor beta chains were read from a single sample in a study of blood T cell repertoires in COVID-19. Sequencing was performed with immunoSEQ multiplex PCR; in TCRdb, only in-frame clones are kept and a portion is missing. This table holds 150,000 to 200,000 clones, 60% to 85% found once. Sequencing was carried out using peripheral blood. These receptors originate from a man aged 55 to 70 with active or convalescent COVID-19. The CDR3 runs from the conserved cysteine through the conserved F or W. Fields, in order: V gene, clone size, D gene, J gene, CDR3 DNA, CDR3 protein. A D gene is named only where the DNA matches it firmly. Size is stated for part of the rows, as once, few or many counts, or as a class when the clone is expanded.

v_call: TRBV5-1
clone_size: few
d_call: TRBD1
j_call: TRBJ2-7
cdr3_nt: TGCGCCAGCAGCTTGGACAGGGGCTCCTACGAGCAGTACTTC
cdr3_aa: CASSLDRGSYEQYF

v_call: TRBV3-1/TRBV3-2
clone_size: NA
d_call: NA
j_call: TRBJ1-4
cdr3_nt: TGTGCCAGCAGCCAAGATGGTACAGGTGGGACAACTAATGAAAAACTGTTTTTT
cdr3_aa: CASSQDGTGGTTNEKLFF

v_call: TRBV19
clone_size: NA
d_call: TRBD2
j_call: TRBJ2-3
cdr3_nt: TGTGCCAGTAGCCCTACTAGCGGGAACACAGATACGCAGTATTTT
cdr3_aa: CASSPTSGNTDTQYF

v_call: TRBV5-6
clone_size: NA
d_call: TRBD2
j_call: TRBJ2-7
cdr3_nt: TGTGCCAGCAGCTTGGCGGCGGGAGTTGCCTACGAGCAGTACTTC
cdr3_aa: CASSLAAGVAYEQYF

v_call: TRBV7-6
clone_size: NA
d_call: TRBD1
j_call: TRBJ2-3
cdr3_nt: TGTGCCAGCAGCACACCGACAGGGTTGGGAGATACGCAGTATTTT
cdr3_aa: CASSTPTGLGDTQYF

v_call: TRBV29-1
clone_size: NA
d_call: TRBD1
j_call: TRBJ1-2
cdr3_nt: TGCGAGGCGACAGGGGGCAACTATGGCTACACCTTC
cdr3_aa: CEATGGNYGYTF

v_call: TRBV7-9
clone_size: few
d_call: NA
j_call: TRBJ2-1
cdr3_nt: TGTGCCAGCAGCCCCTCGAGCTCCTACAATGAGCAGTTCTTC
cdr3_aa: CASSPSSSYNEQFF

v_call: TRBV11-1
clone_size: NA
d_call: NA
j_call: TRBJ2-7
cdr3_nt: TGTGCCAGCAGCCCGCGGCAGGGGCGGGTCCGTGGCGAGCAGTACTTC
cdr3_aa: CASSPRQGRVRGEQYF

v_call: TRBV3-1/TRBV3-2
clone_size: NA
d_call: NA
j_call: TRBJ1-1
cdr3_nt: TGTGCCAGCAGCCAAAATTCCGGGAGCACTGAAGCTTTCTTT
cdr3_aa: CASSQNSGSTEAFF

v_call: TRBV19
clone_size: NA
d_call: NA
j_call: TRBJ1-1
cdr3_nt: TGTGCCAGTACCCCGGGACTTATCTTCACTGAAGCTTTCTTT
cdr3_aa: CASTPGLIFTEAFF

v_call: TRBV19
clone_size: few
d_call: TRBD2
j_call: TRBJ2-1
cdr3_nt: TGTGCCAGTAGTATTGGGGGACTAGCGGGAGTTATGGATGAGCAGTTCTTC
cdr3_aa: CASSIGGLAGVMDEQFF

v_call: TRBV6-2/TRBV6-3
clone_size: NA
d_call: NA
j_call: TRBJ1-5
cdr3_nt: TGTGCCAGCAGCCGCGGGGGTAGCAATCAGCCCCAGCATTTT
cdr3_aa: CASSRGGSNQPQHF

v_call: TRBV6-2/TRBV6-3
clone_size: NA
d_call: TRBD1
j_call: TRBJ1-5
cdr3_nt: TGTGCCAGCAGTTCGGGACAGGGAGGGGGCAATCAGCCCCAGCATTTT
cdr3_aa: CASSSGQGGGNQPQHF

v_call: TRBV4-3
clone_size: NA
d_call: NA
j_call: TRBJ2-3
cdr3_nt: TGCGCCAGCAGCCAAGTAGGGACTAGCACAGATACGCAGTATTTT
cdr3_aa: CASSQVGTSTDTQYF

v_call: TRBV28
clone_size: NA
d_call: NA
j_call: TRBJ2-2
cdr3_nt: TGTGCCAGCAGTTTCCGGGGAACCGGGGAGCTGTTTTTT
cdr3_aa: CASSFRGTGELFF

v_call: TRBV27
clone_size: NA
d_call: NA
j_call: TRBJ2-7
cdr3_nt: TGTGCCAGCAGTCTAACCTACAGGGACTACGAGCAGTACTTC
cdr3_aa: CASSLTYRDYEQYF

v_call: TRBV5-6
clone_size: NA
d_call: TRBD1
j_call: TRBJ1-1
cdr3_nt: TGTGCCAGCAGCTTGGTCCCCGGGACAGTGAACACTGAAGCTTTCTTT
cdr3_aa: CASSLVPGTVNTEAFF

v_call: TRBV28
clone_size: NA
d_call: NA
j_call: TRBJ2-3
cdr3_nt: TGTGCCAGCAGTTCTTGGGCTCTCGGTAAGAACACAGATACGCAGTATTTT
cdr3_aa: CASSSWALGKNTDTQYF

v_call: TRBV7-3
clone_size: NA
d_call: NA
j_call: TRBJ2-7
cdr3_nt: TGTGCCAGCAGCTTAGGGAGATCCTACGAGCAGTACTTC
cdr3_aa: CASSLGRSYEQYF

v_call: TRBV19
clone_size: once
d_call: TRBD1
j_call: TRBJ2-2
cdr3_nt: TGTGCCAGTAGTATTTCGACAGGGGCCACCGGGGAGCTGTTTTTT
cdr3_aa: CASSISTGATGELFF

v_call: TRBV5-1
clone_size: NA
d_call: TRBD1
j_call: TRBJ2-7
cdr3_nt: TGCGCCAGCAGCCCACGGACAGGCCAAAGGGGCTCCTACGAGCAGTACTTC
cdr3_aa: CASSPRTGQRGSYEQYF

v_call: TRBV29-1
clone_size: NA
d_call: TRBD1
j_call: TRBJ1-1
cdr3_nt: TGCAGCACCAGACAGGGGGGGAACACTGAAGCTTTCTTT
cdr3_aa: CSTRQGGNTEAFF

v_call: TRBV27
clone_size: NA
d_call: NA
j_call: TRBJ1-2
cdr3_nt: TGTGCCAGCAGTTTATACTCACAGGGATCTAACTATGGCTACACCTTC
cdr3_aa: CASSLYSQGSNYGYTF

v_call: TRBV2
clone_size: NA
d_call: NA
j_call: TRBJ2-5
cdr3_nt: TGTGCCAGCAGTGATGGGTCAGGTCAAGAGACCCAGTACTTC
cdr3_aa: CASSDGSGQETQYF

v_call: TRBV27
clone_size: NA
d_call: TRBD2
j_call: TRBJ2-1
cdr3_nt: TGTGCCAGCAGTCCACGAGCGGGAGGCCCCCTCGATGAGCAGTTCTTC
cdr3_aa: CASSPRAGGPLDEQFF

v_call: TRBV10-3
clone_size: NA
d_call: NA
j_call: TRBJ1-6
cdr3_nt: TGTGCCATCAGTGGGGAGGGCCTCTATAATTCACCCCTCCACTTT
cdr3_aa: CAISGEGLYNSPLHF

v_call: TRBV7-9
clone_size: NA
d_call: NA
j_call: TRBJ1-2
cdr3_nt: TGTGCCAGCAGCTTATCGGGTGGCTATGGCTACACCTTC
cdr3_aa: CASSLSGGYGYTF

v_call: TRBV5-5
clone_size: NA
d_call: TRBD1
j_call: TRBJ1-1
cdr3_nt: TGTGCCAGCAGCTTGGACAGGGGGCTTGAAGCTTTCTTT
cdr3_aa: CASSLDRGLEAFF

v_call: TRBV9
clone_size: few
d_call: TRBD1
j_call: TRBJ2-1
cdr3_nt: TGTGCCAGCAGCTTTCGACAGGGGGGGCTCAATGAGCAGTTCTTC
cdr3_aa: CASSFRQGGLNEQFF

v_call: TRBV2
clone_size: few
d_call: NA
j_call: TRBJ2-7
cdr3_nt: TGTGCCAGCAGTGAGTATCCCGAGCAGTACTTC
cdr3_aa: CASSEYPEQYF

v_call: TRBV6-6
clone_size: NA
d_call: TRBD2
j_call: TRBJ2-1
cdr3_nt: TGTGCCAGCAGTTACTCGAGTAGCGGGATCCTCTTTGAGCAGTTCTTC
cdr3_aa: CASSYSSSGILFEQFF

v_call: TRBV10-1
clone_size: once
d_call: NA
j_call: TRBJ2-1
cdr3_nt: TGCGCCAGCGAACCTCAGGGAAGGACCTACAATGAGCAGTTCTTC
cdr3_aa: CASEPQGRTYNEQFF

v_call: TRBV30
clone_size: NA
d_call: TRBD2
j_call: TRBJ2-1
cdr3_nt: TGTGCCTGGAGTGCCACCGGGAGGAACAATGAGCAGTTCTTC
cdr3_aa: CAWSATGRNNEQFF

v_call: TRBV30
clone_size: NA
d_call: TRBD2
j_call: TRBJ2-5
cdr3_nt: TGTGCCTGGGGGGTAGCGGGAGCGGAGACCCAGTACTTC
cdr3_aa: CAWGVAGAETQYF

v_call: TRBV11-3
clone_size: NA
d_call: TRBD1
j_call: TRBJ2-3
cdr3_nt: TGTGCCAGCAGTAACAGGGGGACCTCTAGCACAGATACGCAGTATTTT
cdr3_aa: CASSNRGTSSTDTQYF

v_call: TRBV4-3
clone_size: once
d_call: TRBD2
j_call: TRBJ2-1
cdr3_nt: TGCGCCAGCAGCCAAGATGGGGAGGGATCCTACAATGAGCAGTTCTTC
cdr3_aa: CASSQDGEGSYNEQFF

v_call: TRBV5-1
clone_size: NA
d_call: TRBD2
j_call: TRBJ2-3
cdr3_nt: TGCGCCAGCAGCCGCAATAGCGGGGCTGGGGGAGATACGCAGTATTTT
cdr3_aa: CASSRNSGAGGDTQYF

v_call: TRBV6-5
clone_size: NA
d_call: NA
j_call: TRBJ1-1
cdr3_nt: TGTGCCAGCAACCCAGGAGGGTTTAACACTGAAGCTTTCTTT
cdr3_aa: CASNPGGFNTEAFF

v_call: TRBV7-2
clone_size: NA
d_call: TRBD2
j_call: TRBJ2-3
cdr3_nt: TGTGCCAGCAGCGCCCTAGCGGGAGACGCAGATACGCAGTATTTT
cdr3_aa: CASSALAGDADTQYF

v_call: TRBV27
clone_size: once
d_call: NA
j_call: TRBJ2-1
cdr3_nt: TGTGCCAGCAGTTTATCGGTAGCGGTCTACAATGAGCAGTTCTTC
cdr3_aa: CASSLSVAVYNEQFF

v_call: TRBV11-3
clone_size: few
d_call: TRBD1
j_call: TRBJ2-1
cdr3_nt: TGTGCCAGCAGCTGGTCAGGGGGTCCTTCTGATGAGCAGTTCTTC
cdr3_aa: CASSWSGGPSDEQFF

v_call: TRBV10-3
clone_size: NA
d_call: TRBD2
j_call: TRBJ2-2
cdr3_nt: TGTGCCATCAAGGAGACTAGCGGGAGGGAGTCCGGGGAGCTGTTTTTT
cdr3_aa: CAIKETSGRESGELFF

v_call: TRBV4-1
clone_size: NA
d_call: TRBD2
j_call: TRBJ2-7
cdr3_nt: TGCGCCAGCAGCCAAGATGGCACTAGCGGGACGGTCTCCTACGAGCAGTACTTC
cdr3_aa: CASSQDGTSGTVSYEQYF

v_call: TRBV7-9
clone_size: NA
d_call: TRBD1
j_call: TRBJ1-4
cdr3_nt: TGTGCCAGCAGCAGGGACAGGGGGTTTCTGGGTAATGAAAAACTGTTTTTT
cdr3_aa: CASSRDRGFLGNEKLFF

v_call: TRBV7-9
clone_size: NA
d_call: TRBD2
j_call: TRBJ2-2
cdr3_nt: TGTGCCAGCAGCTCGGCTAGCGGGGCCCAAACCGGGGAGCTGTTTTTT
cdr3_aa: CASSSASGAQTGELFF

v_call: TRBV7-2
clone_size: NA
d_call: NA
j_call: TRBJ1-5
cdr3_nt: TGTGCCAGCAGCTTAGGAGGGAGGGGGAGCAATCAGCCCCAGCATTTT
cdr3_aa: CASSLGGRGSNQPQHF

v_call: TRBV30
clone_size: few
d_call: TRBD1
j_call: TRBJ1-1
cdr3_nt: TGTGCCTGGAGTGTATCCTCGACAGGGACGTTAACTTTCTTT
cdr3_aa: CAWSVSSTGTLTFF

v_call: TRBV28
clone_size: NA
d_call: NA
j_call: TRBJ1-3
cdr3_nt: TGTGCCAGCACCCGACATTCTCGCTCTGGAAACACCATATATTTT
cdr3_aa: CASTRHSRSGNTIYF

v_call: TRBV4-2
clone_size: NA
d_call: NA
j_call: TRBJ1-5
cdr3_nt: TGTGCCAGCAGCCAATCCAGGCATCAGCCCCAGCATTTT
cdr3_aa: CASSQSRHQPQHF

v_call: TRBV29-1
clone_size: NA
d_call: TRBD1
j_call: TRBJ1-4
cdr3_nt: TGCAGCGTTGAGGAGCCCTCACAGGGGGTAGCTGAAAAACTGTTTTTT
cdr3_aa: CSVEEPSQGVAEKLFF

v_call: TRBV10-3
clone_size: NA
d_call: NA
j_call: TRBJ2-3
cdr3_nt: TGTGCCATCTCAGTCCCGCGGGTAAGCGGCTCAGATACGCAGTATTTT
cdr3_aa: CAISVPRVSGSDTQYF

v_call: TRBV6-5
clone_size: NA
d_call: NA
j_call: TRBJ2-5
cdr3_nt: TGTGCCAGCAGTAGGACAGCTCAACAAGAGACCCAGTACTTC
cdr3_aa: CASSRTAQQETQYF

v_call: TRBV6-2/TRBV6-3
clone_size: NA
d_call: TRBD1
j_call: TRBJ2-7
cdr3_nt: TGTGCCAGCAGTCGCACCCGGGACAGCGAGCAGTACTTC
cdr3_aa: CASSRTRDSEQYF

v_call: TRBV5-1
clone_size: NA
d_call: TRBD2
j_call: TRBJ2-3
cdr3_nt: TGCGCCAGCAGCCCGGGGGGGTTTGGTACAGATACGCAGTATTTT
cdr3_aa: CASSPGGFGTDTQYF

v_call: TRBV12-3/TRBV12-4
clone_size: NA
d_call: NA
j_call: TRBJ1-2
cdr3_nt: TGTGCCAGCAGCCTGGTTGAAGCGGCTGGCTACACCTTC
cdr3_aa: CASSLVEAAGYTF

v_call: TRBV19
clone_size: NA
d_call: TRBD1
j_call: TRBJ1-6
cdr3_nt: TGTGCCAGTAGTACGACAGGGGGCTCACCCCTCCACTTT
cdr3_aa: CASSTTGGSPLHF

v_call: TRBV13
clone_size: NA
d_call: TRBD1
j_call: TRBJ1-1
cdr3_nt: TGTGCCAGCAGCATTCTGCGGCCGACAGGGTGGAACACTGAAGCTTTCTTT
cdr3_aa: CASSILRPTGWNTEAFF